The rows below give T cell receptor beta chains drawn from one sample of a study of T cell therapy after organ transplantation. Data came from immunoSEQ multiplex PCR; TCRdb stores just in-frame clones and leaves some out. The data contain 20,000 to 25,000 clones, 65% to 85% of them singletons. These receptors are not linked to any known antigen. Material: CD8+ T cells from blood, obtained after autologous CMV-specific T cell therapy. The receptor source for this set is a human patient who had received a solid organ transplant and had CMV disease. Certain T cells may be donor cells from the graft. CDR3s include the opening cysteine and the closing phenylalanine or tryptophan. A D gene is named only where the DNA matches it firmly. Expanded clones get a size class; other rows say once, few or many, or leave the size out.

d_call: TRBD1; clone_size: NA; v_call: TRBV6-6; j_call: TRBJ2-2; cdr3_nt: TGTGCCAGCAGTCCCGGACAGGGGACCGGGGAGCTGTTTTTT; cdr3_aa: CASSPGQGTGELFF
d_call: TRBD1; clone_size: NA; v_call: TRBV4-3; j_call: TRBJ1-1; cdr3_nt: TGCGCCAGCAGCCAAGATCCGGGACAGAGGATCGCTGAAGCTTTCTTT; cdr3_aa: CASSQDPGQRIAEAFF
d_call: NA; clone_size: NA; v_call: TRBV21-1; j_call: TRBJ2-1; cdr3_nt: TGTGCCAGCAGCATTAAGTGTAGCTCCTACAATGAGCAGTTCTTC; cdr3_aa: CASSIKCSSYNEQFF
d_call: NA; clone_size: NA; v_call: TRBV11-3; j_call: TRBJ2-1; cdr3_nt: TGTGCCAGCAGCTTAGATCAGGGGGAGGGGGCAGGTGAGCAGTTCTTC; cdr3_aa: CASSLDQGEGAGEQFF
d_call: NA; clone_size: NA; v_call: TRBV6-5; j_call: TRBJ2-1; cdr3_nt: TGTGCCAGCAGCCTAACAGGGGAGGGCTACAATGAGCAGTTCTTC; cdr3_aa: CASSLTGEGYNEQFF
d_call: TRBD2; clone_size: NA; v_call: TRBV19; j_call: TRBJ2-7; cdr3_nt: TGTGCCAGTAGTATATACAGCGGGGCATCCTACGAGCAGTACTTC; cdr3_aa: CASSIYSGASYEQYF
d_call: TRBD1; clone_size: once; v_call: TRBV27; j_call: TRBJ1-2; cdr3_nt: TGTGCCAGCAGTTGGGGACAGGGGGCTGTTGGCTACACCTTC; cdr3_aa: CASSWGQGAVGYTF
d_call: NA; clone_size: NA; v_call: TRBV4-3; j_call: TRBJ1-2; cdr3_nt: TGCGCCAGCAGCCTGAGGGGGAACTATCGTTATGGCTACACCTTC; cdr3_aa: CASSLRGNYRYGYTF
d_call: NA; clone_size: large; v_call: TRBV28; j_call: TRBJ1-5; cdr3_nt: TGTGCCAGCAGTCAGGGACTCAATCAGCCCCAGCATTTT; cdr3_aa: CASSQGLNQPQHF
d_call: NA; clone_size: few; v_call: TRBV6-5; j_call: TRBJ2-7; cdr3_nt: TGTGCCAGCAGTTACGACAACTACGAGCAGTACTTC; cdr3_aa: CASSYDNYEQYF
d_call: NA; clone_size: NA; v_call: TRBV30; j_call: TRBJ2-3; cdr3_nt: TGTGCCTGGAGATTCGGGGAAGATACGCAGTATTTT; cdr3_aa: CAWRFGEDTQYF
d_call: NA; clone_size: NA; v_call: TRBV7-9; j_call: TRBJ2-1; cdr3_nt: TGTGCCAGCAGCTTCGGGTGGGCGGGATACAATGAGCAGTTCTTC; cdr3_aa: CASSFGWAGYNEQFF
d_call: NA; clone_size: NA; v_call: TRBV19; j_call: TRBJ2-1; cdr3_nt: TGTGCCACCCATCGTCGCCCCCCACGTGAGCAGTTCTTC; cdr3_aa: CATHRRPPREQFF
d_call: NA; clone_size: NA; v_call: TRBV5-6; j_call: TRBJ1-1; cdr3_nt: TGTGCCAGCAGCTTGGAGATGAACACTGAAGCTTTCTTT; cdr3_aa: CASSLEMNTEAFF
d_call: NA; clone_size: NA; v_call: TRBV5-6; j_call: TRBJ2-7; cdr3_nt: TGTGCCAGCAGCTTGGGGGGGGACCTACCCTACGAGCAGTACTTC; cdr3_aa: CASSLGGDLPYEQYF
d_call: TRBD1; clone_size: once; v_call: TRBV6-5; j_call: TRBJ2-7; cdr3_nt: TGTGCCAGCAGCCACAGGGGCAAGTATTACGACGAGCAGTACTTC; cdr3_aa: CASSHRGKYYDEQYF
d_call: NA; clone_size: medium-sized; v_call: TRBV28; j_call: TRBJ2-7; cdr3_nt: TGTGCCAGCAGCCCCGGGTGGGGAAAATACGAGCAGTACTTC; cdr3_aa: CASSPGWGKYEQYF
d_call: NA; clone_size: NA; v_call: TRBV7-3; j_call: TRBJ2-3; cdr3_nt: TGTGCCAGCAGCTTAATCGGGTATAGCACAGATACGCAGTATTTT; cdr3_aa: CASSLIGYSTDTQYF
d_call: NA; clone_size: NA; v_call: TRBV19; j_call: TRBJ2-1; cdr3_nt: TGTGCCAGTAGTATAGGCCAGTCGTCCTACAATGAGCAGTTCTTC; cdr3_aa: CASSIGQSSYNEQFF
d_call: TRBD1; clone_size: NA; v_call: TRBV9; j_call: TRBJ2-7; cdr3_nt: TGTGCCAGCAGCTACAACCGGGACAGGGATTTATACGAGCAGTACTTC; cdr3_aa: CASSYNRDRDLYEQYF
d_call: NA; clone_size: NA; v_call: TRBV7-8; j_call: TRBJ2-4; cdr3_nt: TGTGCCAGCAGCCTTCGGGGGTTAGCCAAAAACATTCAGTACTTC; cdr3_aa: CASSLRGLAKNIQYF
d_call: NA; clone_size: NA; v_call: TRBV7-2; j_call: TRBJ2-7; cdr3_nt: TGTGCCAGCAGCCTTCGCCGGGGCCTCTCCTACGAGCAGTACTTC; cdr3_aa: CASSLRRGLSYEQYF
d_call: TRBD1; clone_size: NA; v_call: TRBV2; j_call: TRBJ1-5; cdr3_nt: TGTGCCAGCAGTGTGGACAGGGGTGATGGCAATCAGCCCCAGCATTTT; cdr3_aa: CASSVDRGDGNQPQHF
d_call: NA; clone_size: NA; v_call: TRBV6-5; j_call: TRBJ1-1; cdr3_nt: TGTGCCAGCAGTTTGCGGAACACTGAAGCTTTCTTT; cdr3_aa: CASSLRNTEAFF
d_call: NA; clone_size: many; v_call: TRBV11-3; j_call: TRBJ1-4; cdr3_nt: TGTGCCAGCAGCTTGTTTCCCGGTAATGAAAAACTGTTTTTT; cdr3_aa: CASSLFPGNEKLFF
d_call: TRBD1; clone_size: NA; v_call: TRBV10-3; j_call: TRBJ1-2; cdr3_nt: TGTGCCATCAGTGGAGTTGTGGACAGGGCCAACTATGGCTACACCTTC; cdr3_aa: CAISGVVDRANYGYTF
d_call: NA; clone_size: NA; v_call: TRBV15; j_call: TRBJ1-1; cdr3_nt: TGTGCCACCAGTAGCCGGACAGTCAACACTGAAGCTTTCTTT; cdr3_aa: CATSSRTVNTEAFF
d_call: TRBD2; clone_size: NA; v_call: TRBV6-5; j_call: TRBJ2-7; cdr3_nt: TGTGCCAGCGGATTGGGAGCGGGAGGGTACGAGCAGTACTTC; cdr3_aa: CASGLGAGGYEQYF
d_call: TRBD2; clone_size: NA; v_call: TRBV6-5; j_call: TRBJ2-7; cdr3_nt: TGTGCCAGCAGTTTAGGCGGGGGGGCCTACGAGCAGTACTTC; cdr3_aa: CASSLGGGAYEQYF
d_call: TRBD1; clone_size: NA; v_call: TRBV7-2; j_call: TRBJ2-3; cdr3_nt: TGTGCCAGCAGCTCAACAGGGGGCTGGGCAGATACGCAGTATTTT; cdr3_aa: CASSSTGGWADTQYF
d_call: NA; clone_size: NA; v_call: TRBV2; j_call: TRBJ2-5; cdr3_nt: TGTGCCAGCAGTGAAGCGCTGGGGTACCAAGAGACCCAGTACTTC; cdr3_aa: CASSEALGYQETQYF
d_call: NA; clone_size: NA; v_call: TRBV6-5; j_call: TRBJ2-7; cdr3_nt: TGTGCCACGGAATCGAGATACGAGCAGTACTTC; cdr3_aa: CATESRYEQYF
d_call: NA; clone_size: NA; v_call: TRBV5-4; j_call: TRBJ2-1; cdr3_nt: TGTGCCAGCAGCTCCATGGGGACTCAGTACAATGAGCAGTTCTTC; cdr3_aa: CASSSMGTQYNEQFF
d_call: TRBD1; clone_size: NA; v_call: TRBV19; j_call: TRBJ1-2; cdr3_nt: TGTGCCAGTAGTTATACAGGGGCATCGGGCTACACCTTC; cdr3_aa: CASSYTGASGYTF
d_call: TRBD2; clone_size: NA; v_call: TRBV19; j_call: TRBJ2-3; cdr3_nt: TGTGCCAGTAACACGGGACTAGCGGCAGATACGCAGTATTTT; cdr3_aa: CASNTGLAADTQYF
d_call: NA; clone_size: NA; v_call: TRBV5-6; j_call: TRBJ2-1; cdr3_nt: TGTGCCAGCAGCGCGGGCTTCTATGAGCAGTTCTTC; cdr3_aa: CASSAGFYEQFF
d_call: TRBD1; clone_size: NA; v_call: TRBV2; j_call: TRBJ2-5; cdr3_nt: TGTGCCAGCAGTGAAATAGCAGGGGGTACGCTAGGAGAGACCCAGTACTTC; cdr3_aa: CASSEIAGGTLGETQYF
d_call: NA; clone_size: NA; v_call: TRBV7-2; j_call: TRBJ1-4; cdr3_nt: TGTGCCAGCAGCTTAGGGGCCTTGCAGGCGGCTAATGAAAAACTGTTTTTT; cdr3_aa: CASSLGALQAANEKLFF
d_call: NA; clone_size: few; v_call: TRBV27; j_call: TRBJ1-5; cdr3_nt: TGTGCCAGCAGTGAGGGTGGGAATCAGCCCCAGCATTTT; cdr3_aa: CASSEGGNQPQHF
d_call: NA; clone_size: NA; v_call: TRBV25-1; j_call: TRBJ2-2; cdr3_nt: TGTGCCAGCAGCGCAATCGCCGGGGAGCTGTTTTTT; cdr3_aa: CASSAIAGELFF
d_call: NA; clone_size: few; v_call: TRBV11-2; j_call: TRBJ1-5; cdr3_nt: TGTGCCAGCAGCTTAGATCGCGGGGCGTTACAGCCCCAGCATTTT; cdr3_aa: CASSLDRGALQPQHF
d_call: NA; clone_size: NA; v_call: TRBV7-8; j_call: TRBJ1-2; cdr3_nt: TGTGCCAGCAGCTTAGACGACGGCTCTAACTATGGCTACACCTTC; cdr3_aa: CASSLDDGSNYGYTF
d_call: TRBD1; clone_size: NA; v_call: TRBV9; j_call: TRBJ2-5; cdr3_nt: TGTGCCAGCAGCGCTACAGGGGTTCTGGGGGAGACCCAGTACTTC; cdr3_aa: CASSATGVLGETQYF
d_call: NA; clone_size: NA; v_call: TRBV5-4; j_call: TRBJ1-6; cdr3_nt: TGTGCCAGCACCCCTACCTCAGGGGATGGTTCACCCCTCCACTTT; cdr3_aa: CASTPTSGDGSPLHF
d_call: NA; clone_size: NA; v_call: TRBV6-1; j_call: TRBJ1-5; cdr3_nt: TGTGCCAGCAGTGAAATGGAGGGATGGAGCAATCAGCCCCAGCATTTT; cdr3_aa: CASSEMEGWSNQPQHF
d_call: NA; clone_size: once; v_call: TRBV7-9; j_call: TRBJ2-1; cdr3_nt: TGTGCCAGCAGCTTAGCTGGCGGGGCTGAGCAGTTCTTC; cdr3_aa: CASSLAGGAEQFF
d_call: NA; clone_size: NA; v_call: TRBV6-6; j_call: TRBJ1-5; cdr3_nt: TGTGCCAGCAGTTACGAGGGGCTCAATCAGCCCCAGCATTTT; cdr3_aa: CASSYEGLNQPQHF
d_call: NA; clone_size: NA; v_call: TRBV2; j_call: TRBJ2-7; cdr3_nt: TGTGCCAGCAGTGAAGCGCCTGGAGCAGGGAACTCCTACGAGCAGTACTTC; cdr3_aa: CASSEAPGAGNSYEQYF
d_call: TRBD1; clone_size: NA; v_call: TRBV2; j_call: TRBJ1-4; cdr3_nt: TGTGCCAGCAGTCCGGGACAGAGATCCGCTGACGAACTGTTTTTT; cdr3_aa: CASSPGQRSADELFF
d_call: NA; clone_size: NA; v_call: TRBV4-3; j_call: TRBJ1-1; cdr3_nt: TGCGCCAGCACCGCGACGGCCTTAGGCTTGGGGAACACTGAAGCTTTCTTT; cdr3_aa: CASTATALGLGNTEAFF
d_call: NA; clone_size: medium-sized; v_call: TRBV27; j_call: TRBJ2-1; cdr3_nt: TGTGCCAGCAGTTTCGACAGGCCAAATGAGCAGTTCTTC; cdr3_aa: CASSFDRPNEQFF
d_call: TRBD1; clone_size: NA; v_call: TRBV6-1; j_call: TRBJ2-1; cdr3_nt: TGTGCCAGCAGTGTGGAGACAGGGGACTACAATGAGCAGTTCTTC; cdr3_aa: CASSVETGDYNEQFF
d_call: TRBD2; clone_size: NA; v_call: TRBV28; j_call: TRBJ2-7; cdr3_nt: TGTGCCAGCACCCCCGGGGGGGTCGGCGAGCAGTACTTC; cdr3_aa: CASTPGGVGEQYF
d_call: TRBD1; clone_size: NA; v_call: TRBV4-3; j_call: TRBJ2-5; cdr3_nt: TGCGCCAGCAGCCAGGAATTCGGACAGGGGATTGTGGAGACCCAGTACTTC; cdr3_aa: CASSQEFGQGIVETQYF
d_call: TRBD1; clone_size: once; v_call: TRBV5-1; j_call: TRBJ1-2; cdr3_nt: TGCGCCAGCAGCTTGTTTGGACAGGGCGTCTATGGCTACACCTTC; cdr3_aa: CASSLFGQGVYGYTF
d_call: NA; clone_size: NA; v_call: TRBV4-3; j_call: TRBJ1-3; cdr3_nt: TGCGCCAGCAGCCAAGCACTTATCGTGGGGACCTCTGGAAACACCATATATTTT; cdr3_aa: CASSQALIVGTSGNTIYF
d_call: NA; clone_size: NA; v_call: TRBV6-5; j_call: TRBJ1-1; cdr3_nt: TGTGCCAGCAGTTACCTCTTCCGGGACCTGAACACTGAAGCTTTCTTT; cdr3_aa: CASSYLFRDLNTEAFF